This entry lists 26 T cell receptor beta chains sequenced from one sample in a study of T-cell memory formation after mild COVID-19 (dated by TCRdb to the early 2020s). Library prep was done by 5' RACE. The sequencer listed for this sample is Illumina NovaSeq 6000. TCRdb reran the public reads through fastp at Q25 and MiXCR, keeping productive beta chains. Each entry is one CDR3 protein sequence, shown with its most common DNA and genes. For this sample there are more than 300,000 distinct CDR3 sequences; over 11% appear just once. The ten biggest clones cover 21% of the sample. Sequenced input: PBMCs or a T cell subset sorted from them (not recorded which). The receptors come from a man between 18 and 35 years old who had mild COVID-19 (a few samples of this study predate the infection). The sample titles of this study are shuffled in the database, so cell type and time point are left out; the donor was told from shared clones.

This clonotype was detected only a few times. V gene TRBV12-3 or TRBV12-4 combines with J gene TRBJ2-1; D may match TRBD1 or TRBD2 (7 bases each). Trimming shortened V by 5 bases and J by 2 bases, and 13 bases separated the two germline ends. The CDR3 is made up of 15 amino acids. The DNA of the CDR3 is TGTGCCAGCAGTCCAGGGGGGACTACCTACAATGAGCAGTTCTTC. Its translation is CASSPGGTTYNEQFF.

The chain carries TRBV7-9 and TRBJ2-1, with D tentatively TRBD1 (7 bases). The CDR3 has 13 amino acids. Trimming removed 8 bases from V and 4 bases from J, with 12 bases in between. Germline assignment: CDR1 SEHNR and CDR2 FQNEAQ (reference sequence). CDR3 sequence reads: CASAGTVYNEQFF. In nucleotides, the CDR3 is TGTGCCAGCGCGGGGACAGTTTACAATGAGCAGTTCTTC.

The chain joins TRBV5-4 to TRBJ2-3; TRBD2 matches at 14 bases. After removal of 4 bases from V and 3 bases from J, the junction contained 10 bases not matched to a gene. In germline, CDR1 is SGHNT, CDR2 YYREEE (reference sequence). This CDR3 spans 18 amino acids. CDR3 DNA sequence: TGTGCCAGCAGCCCACGACTAGCGGGGGGGCCGGGGACAGATACGCAGTATTTT. Protein: CASSPRLAGGPGTDTQYF.

This clonotype was recorded only once. The chain links TRBV7-3 to TRBJ2-3; D is undetermined. CDR3 length: 14 residues. Germline V gene data show CDR1 as SGHTA and CDR2 as FQGTGA. The V gene lost 4 bases and the J gene lost 6 bases, with 14 bases spanning the gap. The CDR3 coding sequence is TGTGCCAGCAGCTCCCGTGGGCCTAGGGATACGCAGTATTTT. Its translation: CASSSRGPRDTQYF.

This clonotype has a handful of counts. The chain combines TRBV20-1 with TRBJ1-2, with a tentative D call TRBD1 (6 bases). The CDR3 is 12 residues long. Trimming took 4 bases from V and 4 from J, leaving 10 bases between them. Germline CDR1 and CDR2: DFQATT and SNEGSKA (reference sequence). In nucleotides, the CDR3 is TGCAGTGCTATACAGGGTGCCTATGGCTACACCTTC. It translates to CSAIQGAYGYTF.

The chain carries TRBV11-2 and TRBJ2-2, with D unresolved. Germline V gene data show CDR1 as SGHAT and CDR2 as FQNNGV. The ends were cut back, 7 bases at V and 6 bases at J, with 6 bases in the middle. This CDR3 spans 11 amino acids. The CDR3 region is CASKSSGELFF. DNA for the CDR3: TGTGCCAGCAAAAGTTCCGGGGAGCTGTTTTTT.

This clonotype was seen a handful of times. The chain carries TRBV7-2 and TRBJ2-6, with D unresolved. Germline V gene data show CDR1 as SGHTA and CDR2 as FQGNSA. V shed 2 bases and J shed 2 bases, with 10 bases lying between them. The CDR3 extends over 16 amino acids. Written as DNA, the CDR3 is TGTGCCAGCAGCTTATTTCAGGTTGCTGGGGCCAACGTCCTGACTTTC. It specifies CASSLFQVAGANVLTF. Supplemented by reference TRBV7-2 and TRBJ2-6, the full variable domain reads GAGVSQSPSNKVTEKGKDVELRCDPISGHTALYWYRQSLGQGLEFLIYFQGNSAPDKSGLPSDRFSAERTGGSVSTLTIQRTQQEDSAVYLCASSLFQVAGANVLTFGAGSRLTVL.

This clonotype was counted many times. The V call is TRBV7-3, the J call TRBJ2-7; 7 bases match TRBD2. CDR3 length: 17 residues. Unmatched junction bases numbered 9, after V lost 1 base and J lost 0 bases. Germline lookup yields CDR1 SGHTA and CDR2 FQGTGA. The CDR3 bases are TGTGCCAGCAGCTTAATGTATTACGGCGGGGGCTCCTACGAGCAGTACTTC. It yields the protein CASSLMYYGGGSYEQYF.

The CDR3 is CSVQGRVSNQPQHF. In DNA, the CDR3 is TGCAGTGTCCAGGGAAGGGTGAGCAATCAGCCCCAGCATTTT. The rearrangement uses TRBV20-1 and TRBJ1-5; D is possibly TRBD1 (5 bases). V lost 7 bases, J lost 1 base, and 14 bases lay in between. Per the germline V gene, CDR1 is DFQATT and CDR2 is SNEGSKA (reference sequence). There are 14 residues in the CDR3.

This clonotype came up a few times. V is TRBV20-1 and J is TRBJ1-3; 8 nucleotides agree with TRBD1. V shed 2 bases and J 4 bases; nucleotides not matched to a gene: 7. In germline, CDR1 is DFQATT, CDR2 SNEGSKA (reference sequence). This CDR3 region has 15 residues. CDR3 in amino acids: CSARSRTGTGNTIYF. CDR3 coding DNA: TGCAGTGCTAGAAGCCGGACAGGGACCGGAAACACCATATATTTT.

A few counts support this clonotype. V usage is TRBV20-1 and J usage is TRBJ2-7; D ambiguous. CDR3 length: 15 amino acids. Germline-derived CDR1 and CDR2 are DFQATT and SNEGSKA (reference sequence). V was cut by 2 bases and J by 1 base, with 15 bases left in between. CDR3 protein: CSARTLGDSSYEQYF. The CDR3 DNA reads as TGCAGTGCTAGAACGCTTGGAGATTCGTCCTACGAGCAGTACTTC.

This clonotype was recorded many times. The rearrangement uses TRBV4-1 and TRBJ1-5, with D perhaps matching TRBD1 (5 bases). This CDR3 comprises 13 residues. Germline values: CDR1 MGHRA, CDR2 YSYEKL. Trimming pared 0 bases from V and 12 bases from J, leaving 12 bases between. The CDR3 DNA follows: TGCGCCAGCAGCCAAGAAGGGGCAGGGAGCCAGCATTTT. Amino acids: CASSQEGAGSQHF.

In this sample, this clonotype turned up a few times. The V call is TRBV6-6, the J call TRBJ2-7; TRBD2 aligns across 9 bases. V dropped 2 bases and J dropped 2; count of bases not matched to a gene: 4. Germline loops: CDR1 MNHNY, CDR2 SVGAGI (reference sequence). The CDR3 extends over 15 amino acids. As DNA, the CDR3 is TGTGCCAGCAGTTACGTAGAGCGGGGGGCCTACGAGCAGTACTTC. It yields the protein CASSYVERGAYEQYF.

This clonotype has only a few counts. The chain employs TRBV15 and TRBJ2-5; D unresolved. In germline, CDR1 is LNHNV, CDR2 YYDKDF (reference sequence). CDR3 length: 13 residues. The V gene lost 5 bases and the J gene lost 5 bases, with 12 bases spanning the gap. Written as DNA, the CDR3 is TGTGCCACCAGCGACGGATCCAGGGAGACCCAGTACTTC. Residues: CATSDGSRETQYF. The full variable domain, completed using reference TRBV15 and TRBJ2-5, is DAMVIQNPRYQVTQFGKPVTLSCSQTLNHNVMYWYQQKSSQAPKLLFHYYDKDFNNEADTPDNFQSRRPNTSFCFLDIRSPGLGDTAMYLCATSDGSRETQYFGPGTRLLVL.

This clonotype has only a few counts. The CDR3 reads CASSLLAGSSYNSPLHF. The CDR3 DNA is TGTGCCAGCAGTTTATTGGCAGGGAGCTCCTATAATTCACCCCTCCACTTT. The chain recombines TRBV12-3 or TRBV12-4 with TRBJ1-6; D possibly corresponds to TRBD1 (5 bases). Trimming shortened V by 2 bases and J by 0 bases, and 11 bases separated the two germline ends. This CDR3 region has 17 residues.

Many counts were recorded for this clonotype. CDR3 in amino acids: CASSYSTGEQFF. Here the CDR3 DNA reads TGTGCCAGCAGTTACTCGACGGGTGAGCAGTTCTTC. This chain connects TRBV6-6 to TRBJ2-1, with D hard to call. The length of the CDR3 is 12 residues. The V end lost 0 bases, the J end lost 9 bases, and 6 bases lay between the germline ends. CDR1 is MNHNY and CDR2 is SVGAGI in the germline V gene (reference sequence).

This clonotype was seen ten or more times. The V call is TRBV4-1, the J call TRBJ2-1; TRBD2 aligns across 8 bases. J gave up 15 bases and V 0 bases, and 7 bases lay outside the gene matches. The CDR3 covers 13 residues. Germline V CDR1 and CDR2: MGHRA, YSYEKL. CDR3 sequence reads: CASSQERRGVPFF. The CDR3 coding sequence is TGCGCCAGCAGCCAAGAAAGGCGGGGGGTCCCGTTCTTC.

V is TRBV7-9 and J is TRBJ2-2, with unresolved D. The germline V and J ends were trimmed by 1 base and 5 bases, with 11 bases remaining between them. From germline, CDR1 is SEHNR and CDR2 FQNEAQ (reference sequence). The CDR3 runs to 15 residues. The CDR3 sequence: CASSLGRAKTGELFF. DNA for the CDR3: TGTGCCAGCAGCTTAGGACGGGCTAAGACCGGGGAGCTGTTTTTT.

This clonotype has a count of ten or more. The chain has TRBV6-4 and TRBJ2-1, with D perhaps assigned TRBD1 or TRBD2 (6 bases each). The CDR3 is made up of 14 amino acids. The V end was cut by 2 bases, the J end by 4 bases, with 9 bases between. CDR1 is MRHNA and CDR2 is SNTAGT in the germline V gene. DNA of the CDR3: TGTGCCAGCAGTGACAGGGGGGATTACAATGAGCAGTTCTTC. It codes for CASSDRGDYNEQFF.

The V and J genes are TRBV20-1 and TRBJ2-1; 7 nucleotides match TRBD1. The junction had 5 bases not matched to a gene; V was cut back by 6 bases and J by 0 bases. The germline V gene encodes CDR1 DFQATT and CDR2 SNEGSKA (reference sequence). The CDR3 loop spans 14 amino acids. CDR3 sequence (DNA): TGCAGTGCCAAGGACAGGAGCTCCTACAATGAGCAGTTCTTC. This codes for CSAKDRSSYNEQFF.

V gene TRBV5-6 combines with J gene TRBJ2-7, with a weak D call TRBD1 (6 bases). CDR3 size: 15 residues. V lost 4 bases, J lost 2 bases, and 16 bases lay in between. Per germline, CDR1 SGHDT and CDR2 YYEEEE. This CDR3 is CASSPDQGRPYEQYF. The CDR3 coding sequence is TGTGCCAGCAGCCCCGATCAGGGGAGACCCTACGAGCAGTACTTC. Variable domain in full (rest from reference TRBV5-6 and TRBJ2-7): DAGVTQSPTHLIKTRGQQVTLRCSPKSGHDTVSWYQQALGQGPQFIFQYYEEEERQRGNFPDRFSGHQFPNYSSELNVNALLLGDSALYLCASSPDQGRPYEQYFGPGTRLTVT.

This clonotype has just a few counts. One junction end disagrees with the germline gene, perhaps due to a read error. The rearrangement uses TRBV29-1 and TRBJ2-5; TRBD1 is a possible D gene (5 bases). This CDR3 is 9 amino acids long. Germline V gives CDR1 SQVTM, CDR2 ANQGSEA. The CDR3 DNA follows: TGCAGCGTTGAAAGGGGTGACAGCTTC. Protein sequence: CSVERGDSF.

The rearrangement links TRBV20-1 to TRBJ2-2; D call uncertain. The CDR3 sequence is 15 residues long. In germline, CDR1 is DFQATT, CDR2 SNEGSKA (reference sequence). Trimming removed 3 bases from V and 1 base from J, with 12 bases in between. The CDR3 protein is CSARIGQLNTGELFF. CDR3 nucleotides: TGCAGTGCTAGGATTGGGCAGTTGAACACCGGGGAGCTGTTTTTT.

There are a few counts of this clonotype. The rearrangement joins TRBV14 to TRBJ1-1; TRBD1 matches at 9 bases. The germline V gene encodes CDR1 SGHDN and CDR2 FVKESK. This CDR3 comprises 15 residues. Trimming at V came to 4 bases and at J to 11 bases, leaving 14 bases not matched to a gene. CDR3 sequence: CASSRGQGLQLAAFF. The CDR3 nucleotides read TGTGCCAGCAGCCGTGGACAGGGGTTGCAATTGGCCGCTTTCTTT.

This clonotype was observed a handful of times. V usage is TRBV6-2 or TRBV6-3 and J usage is TRBJ2-7; D gene unclear. Germline assignment: CDR1 MNHEY and CDR2 SVGEGT. Trimming removed 6 bases at V and 6 bases at J, with 12 bases between. The CDR3 runs to 12 residues. This chain's CDR3 is CASSGPILEQYF. In DNA, the CDR3 is TGTGCCAGCAGCGGCCCTATACTCGAGCAGTACTTC.

This clonotype was seen more than once but under ten times. V usage is TRBV5-4 and J usage is TRBJ2-5, with D possibly TRBD2 on 5 matching bases. Trimming left V 4 bases short and J 5 bases short, with 15 bases between. Germline-derived CDR1 and CDR2 are SGHNT and YYREEE (reference sequence). CDR3 length: 14 residues. The CDR3 reads CASSTQGSVETQYF. CDR3 sequence (DNA): TGTGCCAGCAGCACCCAAGGGAGTGTTGAGACCCAGTACTTC.